The source of this T cell receptor (beta chain) is a study of blood T cell repertoires in COVID-19. This CDR3 region has 16 residues. The germline V gene encodes CDR1 SEHNR and CDR2 FQNEAQ (reference sequence). Trimming cost V 5 bases and J 4 bases, with 20 bases left between them. Measured with immunoSEQ multiplex PCR; TCRdb has only the in-frame clones, and not every one. The sample has approximately 150,000 clones; approximately 91% are singletons. The sequenced material came from peripheral blood. This clonotype originated in a man between 18 and 35 years old with COVID-19, enrolled during active disease. The chain couples TRBV7-9 to TRBJ1-1; D is uncertain. The CDR3 sequence: CASSPIRKVAGTEAFF. The CDR3 coding sequence is TGTGCCAGCAGCCCAATCCGAAAAGTAGCGGGCACTGAAGCTTTCTTT.